The T cell receptor (beta chain) under discussion was sequenced for a study of blood T cell repertoires in COVID-19. For the study at large: Some COVID-19 samples were acute and others convalescent; all came from the United States, Italy and Spain. In each case, the material was cDNA or gDNA derived from T cells, B-cell-depleted T cells, or PBMCs.

The method was immunoSEQ multiplex PCR; TCRdb's version includes in-frame clones alone and lacks a portion of them. The table includes more than 250,000 clones, over 75% detected once. CDR3 length: 15 amino acids. Germline values: CDR1 SGHRS, CDR2 YFSETQ. Deletions cut 4 bases from V and 3 bases from J, with 16 bases between. V usage is TRBV5-1 and J usage is TRBJ1-2; weak D call: TRBD1 (6 bases). The sequence derives from a young woman who had recovered from COVID-19. The sample consisted of PBMCs or T cells enriched from blood (not recorded which). CDR3 protein: CASSRQGGRDYGYTF. CDR3 nucleotide sequence: TGCGCCAGCAGCCGTCAAGGGGGTAGGGACTATGGCTACACCTTC.